This T cell receptor (beta chain) comes out of a study of T cells in Graves' hyperthyroidism and ophthalmopathy. The study, taken as a whole, reports: Most thyroid-expanded clonotypes above 0.001 were also found in blood.

It was RNA transcripts that yielded the amplified TCR beta CDR3 regions. Using the HTBI primer set, a first-round RT-PCR was run on the TCR CDR3. TCRdb reanalysed the multiplex PCR reads using MiXCR and keeps one entry per CDR3 protein. Among some 760,000 distinct CDR3 sequences listed, about 15% were seen once. CDR3 length: 16 residues. Germline CDR1 and CDR2: LGHDT and YNNKEL (reference sequence). V lost 4 bases to trimming and J lost 1 base; unmatched junction nucleotides: 9. Many counts were recorded for this clonotype. Its antigen is not identified. Patients counted as stable if ophthalmopathy did not develop within 18 months. On the basis of clinical symptoms, serum thyroxine and TRAb, thyroid ultrasound and orbital computed tomography, diagnoses were made.

This chain links TRBV3-1 with TRBJ1-1, with TRBD1 identical over 7 bases. This receptor was obtained from a woman between 18 and 30 years old with Graves' hyperthyroidism. Sequencing used blood. The CDR3, as DNA: TGTGCCAGCAGCCGGAATCCAGGGGGTAGGAACACTGAAGCTTTCTTT. It specifies CASSRNPGGRNTEAFF.